This T cell receptor beta chain was sequenced during a study of T cells in Graves' hyperthyroidism and ophthalmopathy. Among the patients, aged 18 to 65, hyperthyroidism was newly diagnosed and had lasted under 2 months. Only a few counts were recorded for this clonotype. The antigen remains undetermined. The investigators amplified TCR beta CDR3 regions from RNA transcripts. HTBI primers drove first-round RT-PCR of the TCR CDR3. TCRdb re-called the multiplex PCR reads with MiXCR, one entry per CDR3 protein. This table holds about 620,000 distinct CDR3 sequences, around 15% found once. Germline V gene lookup returns CDR1 SGHVS and CDR2 FQNEAQ. CDR3 size: 13 residues. V lost 5 bases and J lost 7; bases outside the gene matches: 6. The study's findings and limits: Clonotypes that were expanded in thyroid above 0.001 mostly appeared in blood too. The model identified upcoming ophthalmopathy a median 6.5 months ahead of onset.

The sequencing sample was made of blood. The clonotype was recovered from a woman aged 25-40 years with Graves' hyperthyroidism. The rearrangement joins TRBV7-8 to TRBJ1-1; TRBD1 matches 8 bases. The CDR3 DNA follows: TGTGCCAGCAGCCAGGGGGCCTACGGTGAAGCTTTCTTT. This codes for CASSQGAYGEAFF.